The source of this T cell receptor beta chain is a study of response to subunit inactivated influenza vaccine. V was trimmed by 4 bases and J by 2 bases, leaving 15 bases between them. The CDR3 is 15 amino acids. Germline V lookup: CDR1 SGHTA, CDR2 FQGNSA. In this sample, this clonotype turned up many times. TCRdb re-called the RT-PCR reads through MiXCR, storing one row per CDR3 protein. The table lists more than 500,000 distinct CDR3 sequences, roughly 10% of them singletons. These same data were also listed under a study on T cells expressing NK-cell markers. This second study says: 5'RACE template switching with UMIs produced the TCR beta cDNA. Seven sequenced donors out of eight were HCMV-seropositive, one seronegative.

Sequencing was performed on PBMCs from blood, taken on the day of vaccination. The sequence came from a man aged 45-65 years who received an inactivated influenza vaccine. The gene calls are TRBV7-2 and TRBJ2-7; D gene ambiguous. The DNA for the CDR3 is TGTGCCAGCAGCTCACCCCATGGGATTGCCTACGAGCAGTACTTC. Translating it yields CASSSPHGIAYEQYF.